This entry lists 12 T cell receptor beta chains sequenced from one sample in a study of blood T cell repertoires in COVID-19. Sequencing used immunoSEQ multiplex PCR; TCRdb keeps in-frame clones, though not all of them. The sample consists of 90,000 to 150,000 clones, about 90% of them appearing once. What was sequenced was peripheral blood. The receptor source for this set is a woman aged 45 to 65 with active or convalescent COVID-19.

V and J are TRBV28 and TRBJ2-7; tentative D call: TRBD2 (7 bases). The CDR3 is 18 residues long. V was cut by 3 bases and J by 0 bases, with 21 bases left in between. Germline CDR1 is MDHEN and CDR2 is SYDVKM. CDR3 loop: CASSFSAGEGISSYEQYF. For the CDR3, the DNA is TGTGCCAGCAGTTTCTCGGCAGGGGAGGGGATTAGCTCCTACGAGCAGTACTTC.

V and J are TRBV27 and TRBJ2-3, with 9 bases matching TRBD2. The junction had 12 bases not matched to a gene; V was cut back by 5 bases and J by 0 bases. CDR1 and CDR2 (germline): MNHEY, SMNVEV (reference sequence). The CDR3 is 18 residues long. DNA for the CDR3: TGTGCCAGCAGTCCGACCCGACTAGCGGAGTCTAGCACAGATACGCAGTATTTT. It specifies CASSPTRLAESSTDTQYF.

The genes are TRBV6-5 and TRBJ2-3, with D tentatively TRBD2 (6 bases). The germline V gene has CDR1 MNHEY and CDR2 SVGAGI. The CDR3 loop spans 11 amino acids. Trimming pared 6 bases from V and 10 bases from J, leaving 11 bases between. CDR3 sequence (DNA): TGTGCCAGCAGCAAGACTAGGGCGCAGTATTTT. This sequence encodes CASSKTRAQYF.

The chain has TRBV13 and TRBJ1-2, with a tentative D call TRBD1 (5 bases). Trimming took 4 bases from V and 6 from J, leaving 24 bases between them. The CDR3 spans 17 residues. The germline gives CDR1 PRHDT, CDR2 FYEKMQ (reference sequence). The CDR3 protein is CASSSNNPGGRFDGYTF. Written as DNA, the CDR3 is TGTGCCAGCAGCTCAAATAACCCCGGGGGACGTTTTGATGGCTACACCTTC.

This chain links TRBV5-8 with TRBJ1-5; 9 bases align to TRBD1. Germline V gives CDR1 SGHTS, CDR2 YDEGEE. The CDR3 runs to 13 residues. The ends lost 9 bases at V and 7 bases at J; junction bases unmatched: 8. In DNA form, the CDR3 reads TGTGCCACCCGGGACAGGGCTGAACAGCCCCAGCATTTT. Residues: CATRDRAEQPQHF. Drawing the rest from reference TRBV5-8 and TRBJ1-5, the complete variable domain is EAGVTQSPTHLIKTRGQQATLRCSPISGHTSVYWYQQALGLGLQFLLWYDEGEERNRGNFPPRFSGRQFPNYSSELNVNALELEDSALYLCATRDRAEQPQHFGDGTRLSIL.

The rearrangement links TRBV6-5 to TRBJ1-2, with 11 nucleotides matching TRBD1. CDR3 size: 14 residues. Germline assignment: CDR1 MNHEY and CDR2 SVGAGI. Trimming cost V 6 bases and J 4 bases; bases outside gene matches: 4. CDR3 protein: CASRGQGAGYGYTF. CDR3 coding DNA: TGTGCCAGCAGAGGACAGGGGGCCGGCTATGGCTACACCTTC.

The genes are TRBV28 and TRBJ1-6; 8 bases agree with TRBD1. The CDR3 covers 13 residues. Trimming took 5 bases from V and 7 from J; bases not matched to a gene: 1. Germline CDR1 is MDHEN and CDR2 is SYDVKM. CDR3 in amino acids: CASSGQGNSPLHF. The DNA of the CDR3 is TGTGCCAGCAGTGGACAGGGCAATTCACCCCTCCACTTT. Based on the CDR3 plus reference TRBV28 and TRBJ1-6, the full variable domain is DVKVTQSSRYLVKRTGEKVFLECVQDMDHENMFWYRQDPGLGLRLIYFSYDVKMKEKGDIPEGYSVSREKKERFSLILESASTNQTSMYLCASSGQGNSPLHFGNGTRLTVT.

The V gene is TRBV4-3, the J gene TRBJ2-6; 11 bases are a match to TRBD1. V trimming: 3 bases; J trimming: 0 bases; junction bases outside the gene matches: 7. Looked up from germline, CDR1 is LGHNA and CDR2 is YSLEER. The CDR3 spans 19 residues. The CDR3: CASSHEPGTGGSGANVLTF. For the CDR3, the DNA is TGCGCCAGCAGCCATGAGCCCGGGACAGGGGGCTCTGGGGCCAACGTCCTGACTTTC.

This rearrangement joins TRBV30 to TRBJ1-5, with 8 bases aligning to TRBD1. With 2 bases clipped from V and 4 bases from J, the junction kept 7 bases outside the gene matches. The CDR3 contains 15 residues. Germline V gene lookup returns CDR1 GTSNPN and CDR2 SVGIG (reference sequence). This chain's CDR3 is CAWSQDRVRNQPQHF. The CDR3 bases are TGTGCCTGGAGTCAGGACAGGGTCCGTAATCAGCCCCAGCATTTT.

The chain employs TRBV29-1 and TRBJ2-1, with D possibly being TRBD2 (6 bases). V was cut by 4 bases and J by 5 bases, with 9 bases left in between. The CDR3 spans 12 residues. Germline lookup yields CDR1 SQVTM and CDR2 ANQGSEA. The CDR3 protein is CSVVGGDNEQFF. In DNA form, the CDR3 reads TGCAGCGTTGTGGGCGGGGACAATGAGCAGTTCTTC.

The chain recombines TRBV7-2 with TRBJ2-1; possibly TRBD1 for D (5 bases). V was pared by 4 bases and J by 5 bases, with 9 bases between. Looked up from germline, CDR1 is SGHTA and CDR2 is FQGNSA. The CDR3 has 13 amino acids. DNA for the CDR3: TGTGCCAGCAGCTCCGGACAAAACAATGAGCAGTTCTTC. Its translation: CASSSGQNNEQFF.

This clone was found once. Compared with germline, one end of the junction differs, possibly owing to a read error. The chain employs TRBV28 and TRBJ2-7; the match to TRBD2 covers 9 bases. CDR3 length: 18 residues. Germline CDR1 MDHEN, CDR2 SYDVKM. CDR3 in amino acids: CASSFSVAGVAVEYGQYF. The CDR3 bases are TGTGCCAGCAGTTTTTCAGTAGCGGGAGTGGCGGTCGAATACGGGCAGTACTTC.